This T cell receptor (beta chain) came from a study of T cell responses to AZD1222 COVID-19 vaccine. Whole-study findings and limits: There were repertoire samples only from the period after the peak T cell response. Reportedly, nearly half the spike-specific TCRs target unmutated variant regions.

From germline, CDR1 is MNHEY and CDR2 SVGEGT. V was pared by 5 bases and J by 6 bases, with 14 bases between. The CDR3 sequence is 14 residues long. Comment on this clone: Its antigen is not identified.

Generated by immunoSEQ multiplex PCR, the TCRdb table keeps only in-frame clones and is missing some. The sample records 110,000 or so clones, about 89% being singletons. The origin of this receptor is an adult who received the AZD1222 COVID-19 vaccine. This material consisted of peripheral blood, taken 28 days after the second AZD1222 dose. The chain links TRBV6-2 or TRBV6-3 to TRBJ2-1; possible D gene TRBD1, 5 bases. CDR3 coding DNA: TGTGCCAGCAGTCCCAGGATTAGGGGCAATGAGCAGTTCTTC. Protein sequence: CASSPRIRGNEQFF.